The clone carrying this T cell receptor beta chain was counted many times. The antigen remains undetermined. CDR1 and CDR2 (germline): MNHEY, SMNVEV (reference sequence). V lost 6 bases to trimming and J lost 1 base; unmatched junction nucleotides: 4. The CDR3 has 15 amino acids. Stated time point: longitudinal time-point 2. The unsorted libraries originated from 2 million PBMCs kept at -80 C. The data stem from a study of neurological immune-mediated disorders. Study-wide results and limits: Across subjects, no CDR3 amino acid sequence appeared in expanded clones of more than one subject, a finding that suggested private repertoires in all groups. In HTLV-1-associated myelopathy, TCR clonal expansion was greatest, and in multiple sclerosis it was least, below healthy controls.

Synthesis of cDNA was performed by 5'RACE using 10-nucleotide random UMIs. TCRdb re-analysed the 5' RACE reads in MiXCR, keeping a single row per CDR3 protein. The sample has roughly 98,000 distinct CDR3 sequences; around 13% are singletons. Sequencing input: PBMCs. The genes are TRBV27 and TRBJ2-3, with 10 bases matching TRBD2. This clonotype originated in a female donor with HTLV-1-associated myelopathy (HAM/TSP). CDR3 loop: CASRPAGGGTDTQYF. CDR3 DNA sequence: TGTGCCAGCAGACCAGCGGGGGGGGGCACAGATACGCAGTATTTT.